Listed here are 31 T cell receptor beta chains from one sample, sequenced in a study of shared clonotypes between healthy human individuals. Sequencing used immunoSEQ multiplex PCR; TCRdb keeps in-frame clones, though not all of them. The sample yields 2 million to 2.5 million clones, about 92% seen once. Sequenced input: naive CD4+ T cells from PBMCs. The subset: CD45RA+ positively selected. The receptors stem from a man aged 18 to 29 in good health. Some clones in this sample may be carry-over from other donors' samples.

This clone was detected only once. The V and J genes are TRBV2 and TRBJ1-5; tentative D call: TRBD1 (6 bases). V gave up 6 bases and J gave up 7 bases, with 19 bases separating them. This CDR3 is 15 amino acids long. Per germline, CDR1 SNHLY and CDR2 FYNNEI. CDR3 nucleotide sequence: TGTGCCAGCAGGCCGCAGGGGTCCCAGGGGCAGCCCCAGCATTTT. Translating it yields CASRPQGSQGQPQHF.

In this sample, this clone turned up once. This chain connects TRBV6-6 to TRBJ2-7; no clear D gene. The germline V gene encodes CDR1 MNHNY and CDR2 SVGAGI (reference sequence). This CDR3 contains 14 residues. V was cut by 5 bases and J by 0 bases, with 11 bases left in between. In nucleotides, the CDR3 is TGTGCCAGCAGTCCACGGCAGCTCTCCTACGAGCAGTACTTC. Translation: CASSPRQLSYEQYF.

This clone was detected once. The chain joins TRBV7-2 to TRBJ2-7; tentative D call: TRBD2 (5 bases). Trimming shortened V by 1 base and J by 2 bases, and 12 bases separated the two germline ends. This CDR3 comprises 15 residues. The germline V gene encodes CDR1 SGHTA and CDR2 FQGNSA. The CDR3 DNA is TGTGCCAGCAGCTTAGGGGCTGCGGGCCCCTACGAGCAGTACTTC. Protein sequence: CASSLGAAGPYEQYF.

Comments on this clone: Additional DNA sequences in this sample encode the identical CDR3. The CDR3 region has the DNA TGTGCCAGCAGGCGAGACTCCTACAATGAGCAGTTCTTC. This codes for CASRRDSYNEQFF. The chain recombines TRBV6-5 with TRBJ2-1, with D unresolved. From germline, CDR1 is MNHEY and CDR2 SVGAGI. The CDR3 is made up of 13 amino acids. V lost 6 bases and J 0 bases, leaving 6 bases between the germline ends.

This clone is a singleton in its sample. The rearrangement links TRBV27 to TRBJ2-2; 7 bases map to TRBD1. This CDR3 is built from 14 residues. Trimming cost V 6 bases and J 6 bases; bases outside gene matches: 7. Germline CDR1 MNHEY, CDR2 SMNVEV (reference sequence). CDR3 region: CASSRQGGSGELFF. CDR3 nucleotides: TGTGCCAGCAGCCGACAGGGCGGGTCCGGGGAGCTGTTTTTT.

DNA for the CDR3: TGTGCCAGCAGTTATTCCGGGACACCTAAGCAGTACTTC. Its translation: CASSYSGTPKQYF. The rearrangement uses TRBV28 and TRBJ2-7; TRBD1 is a possible D gene (6 bases). The CDR3 is 13 residues long. CDR1 and CDR2 (germline): MDHEN, SYDVKM. The V and J ends lost 4 bases and 8 bases respectively, with 15 bases between them. Full variable domain (rest looked up from reference TRBV28 and TRBJ2-7): DVKVTQSSRYLVKRTGEKVFLECVQDMDHENMFWYRQDPGLGLRLIYFSYDVKMKEKGDIPEGYSVSREKKERFSLILESASTNQTSMYLCASSYSGTPKQYFGPGTRLTVT.

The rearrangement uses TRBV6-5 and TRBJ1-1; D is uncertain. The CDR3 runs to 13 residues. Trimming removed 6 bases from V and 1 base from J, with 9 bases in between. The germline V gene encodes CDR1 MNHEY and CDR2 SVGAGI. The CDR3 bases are TGTGCCAGCAGGCGGGTTAGGAACACTGAAGCTTTCTTT. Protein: CASRRVRNTEAFF.

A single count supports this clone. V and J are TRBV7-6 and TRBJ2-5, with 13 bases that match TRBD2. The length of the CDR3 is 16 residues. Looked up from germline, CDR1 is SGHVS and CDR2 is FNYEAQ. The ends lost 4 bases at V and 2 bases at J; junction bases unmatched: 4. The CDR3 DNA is TGTGCCAGCAGCTGGGGACTAGCGGGGCCGCAAGAGACCCAGTACTTC. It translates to CASSWGLAGPQETQYF.

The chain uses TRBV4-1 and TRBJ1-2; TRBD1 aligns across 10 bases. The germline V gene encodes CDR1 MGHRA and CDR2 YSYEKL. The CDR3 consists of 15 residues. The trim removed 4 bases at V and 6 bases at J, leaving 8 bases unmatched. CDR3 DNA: TGCGCCAGCAGCCTGGGACAGGGGTATATCGATGGCTACACCTTC. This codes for CASSLGQGYIDGYTF.

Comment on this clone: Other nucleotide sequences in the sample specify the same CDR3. The CDR3 loop reads CASSPPSSEQFF. For the CDR3, the DNA is TGTGCCAGCTCACCACCGTCGAGTGAGCAGTTCTTC. V and J are TRBV18 and TRBJ2-1, with unresolved D. This CDR3 contains 12 residues. In germline, CDR1 is KGHSH, CDR2 LQKENI. V dropped 0 bases and J dropped 9 bases, with 6 bases sitting between them.

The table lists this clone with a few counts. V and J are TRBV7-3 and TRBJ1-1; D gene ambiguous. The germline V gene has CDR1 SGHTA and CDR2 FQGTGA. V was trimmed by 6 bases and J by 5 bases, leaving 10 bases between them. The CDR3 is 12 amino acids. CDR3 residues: CASSAGLTEAFF. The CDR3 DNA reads TGTGCCAGCAGTGCAGGATTGACTGAAGCTTTCTTT.

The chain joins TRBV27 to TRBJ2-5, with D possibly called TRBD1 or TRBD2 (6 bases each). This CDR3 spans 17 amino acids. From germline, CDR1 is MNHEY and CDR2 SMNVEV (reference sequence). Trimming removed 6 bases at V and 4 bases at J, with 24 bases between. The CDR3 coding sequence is TGTGCCAGCAGACGAGGGGGGTCGACTAGGCGAACAGAGACCCAGTACTTC. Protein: CASRRGGSTRRTETQYF.

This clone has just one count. CDR3 bases: TGTGCCAGTAGTAAAATCAACAGGGGACTTCTAGGCAATGAGCAGTTCTTC. Translating gives CASSKINRGLLGNEQFF. The rearrangement uses TRBV19 and TRBJ2-1; perhaps TRBD1 as D (7 bases). CDR1 is LNHDA, CDR2 SQIVND, per germline (reference sequence). CDR3 length equals 17 residues. Trimming left V 4 bases short and J 6 bases short, with 22 bases between.

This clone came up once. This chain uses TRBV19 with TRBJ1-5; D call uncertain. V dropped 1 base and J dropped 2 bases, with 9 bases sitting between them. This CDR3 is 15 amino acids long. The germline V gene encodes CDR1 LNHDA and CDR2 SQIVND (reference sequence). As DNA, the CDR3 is TGTGCCAGTAGTATAGCGAGGGCAGGCAATCAGCCCCAGCATTTT. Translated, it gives CASSIARAGNQPQHF.

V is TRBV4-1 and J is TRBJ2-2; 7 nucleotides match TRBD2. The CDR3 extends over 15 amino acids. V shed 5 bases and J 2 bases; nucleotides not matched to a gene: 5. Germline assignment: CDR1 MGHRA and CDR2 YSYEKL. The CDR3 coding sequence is TGCGCCAGCAGCGGCGGGAGTGTTAACACCGGGGAGCTGTTTTTT. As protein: CASSGGSVNTGELFF.

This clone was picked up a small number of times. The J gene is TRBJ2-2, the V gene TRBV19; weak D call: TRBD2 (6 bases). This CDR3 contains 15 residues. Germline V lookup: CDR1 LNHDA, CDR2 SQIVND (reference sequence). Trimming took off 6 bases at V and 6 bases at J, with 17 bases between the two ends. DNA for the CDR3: TGTGCCAGTAGACCGCAGGCGGGGACCCCCGGGGAGCTGTTTTTT. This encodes CASRPQAGTPGELFF.

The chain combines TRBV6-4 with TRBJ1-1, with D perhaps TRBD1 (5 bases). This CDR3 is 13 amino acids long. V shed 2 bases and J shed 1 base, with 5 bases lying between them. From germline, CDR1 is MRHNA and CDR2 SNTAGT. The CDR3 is CASSDDRNTEAFF. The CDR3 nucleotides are TGTGCCAGCAGTGACGACAGGAACACTGAAGCTTTCTTT.

The CDR3 DNA sequence: TGTGCCAGCAGAAATCAGGGGGGGACAGGGGGTAGCACAGATACGCAGTATTTT. Translated: CASRNQGGTGGSTDTQYF. The chain is built from TRBV21-1 and TRBJ2-3; the table's D call, TRBD1, has no DNA check behind it. TRBV21-1 is given as a pseudogene. This CDR3 comprises 18 residues.

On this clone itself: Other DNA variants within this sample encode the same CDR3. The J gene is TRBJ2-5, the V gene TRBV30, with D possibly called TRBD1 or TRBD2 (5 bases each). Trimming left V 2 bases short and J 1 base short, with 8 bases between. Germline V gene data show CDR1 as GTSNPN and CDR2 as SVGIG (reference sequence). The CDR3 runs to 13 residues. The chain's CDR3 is CAWSTGAQETQYF. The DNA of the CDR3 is TGTGCCTGGAGTACCGGGGCCCAAGAGACCCAGTACTTC.

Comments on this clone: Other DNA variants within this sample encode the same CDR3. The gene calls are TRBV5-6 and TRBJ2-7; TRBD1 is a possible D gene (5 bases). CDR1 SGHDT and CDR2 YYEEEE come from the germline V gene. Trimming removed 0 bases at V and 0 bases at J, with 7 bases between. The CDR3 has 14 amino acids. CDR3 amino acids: CASSLGQGSYEQYF. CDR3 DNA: TGTGCCAGCAGCTTGGGGCAGGGCTCCTACGAGCAGTACTTC. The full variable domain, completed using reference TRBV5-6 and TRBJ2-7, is DAGVTQSPTHLIKTRGQQVTLRCSPKSGHDTVSWYQQALGQGPQFIFQYYEEEERQRGNFPDRFSGHQFPNYSSELNVNALLLGDSALYLCASSLGQGSYEQYFGPGTRLTVT.

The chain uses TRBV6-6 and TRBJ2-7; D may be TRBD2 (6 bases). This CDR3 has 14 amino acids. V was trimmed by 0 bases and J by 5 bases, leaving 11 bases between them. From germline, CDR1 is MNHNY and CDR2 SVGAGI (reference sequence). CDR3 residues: CASSYSGLSNEQYF. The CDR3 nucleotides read TGTGCCAGCAGTTACTCGGGACTTTCTAACGAGCAGTACTTC.

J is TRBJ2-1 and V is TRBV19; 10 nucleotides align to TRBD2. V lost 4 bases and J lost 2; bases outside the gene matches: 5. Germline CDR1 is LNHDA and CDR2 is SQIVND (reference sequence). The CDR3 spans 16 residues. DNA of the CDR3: TGTGCCAGTAGTAAAAGCGGGAGGGCCGCCTACAATGAGCAGTTCTTC. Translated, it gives CASSKSGRAAYNEQFF.

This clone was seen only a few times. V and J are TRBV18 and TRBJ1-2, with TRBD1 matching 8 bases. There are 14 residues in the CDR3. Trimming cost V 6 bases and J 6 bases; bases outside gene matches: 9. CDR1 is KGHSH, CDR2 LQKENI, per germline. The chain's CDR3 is CASSPTQGVDGYTF. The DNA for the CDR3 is TGTGCCAGCTCGCCGACACAGGGGGTGGATGGCTACACCTTC.

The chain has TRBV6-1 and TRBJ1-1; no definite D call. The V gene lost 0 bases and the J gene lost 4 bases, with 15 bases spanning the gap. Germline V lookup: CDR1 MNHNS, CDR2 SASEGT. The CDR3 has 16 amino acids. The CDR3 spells CASSEAWGVPGTEAFF. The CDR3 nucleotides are TGTGCCAGCAGTGAAGCTTGGGGTGTCCCAGGCACTGAAGCTTTCTTT.

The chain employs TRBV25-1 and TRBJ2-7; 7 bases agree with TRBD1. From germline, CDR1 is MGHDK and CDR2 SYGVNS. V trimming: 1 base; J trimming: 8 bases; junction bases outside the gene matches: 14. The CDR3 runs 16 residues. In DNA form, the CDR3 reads TGTGCCAGCAGTGAATCTCGGACAGGTCCCATCGGGAAGCAGTACTTC. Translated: CASSESRTGPIGKQYF.

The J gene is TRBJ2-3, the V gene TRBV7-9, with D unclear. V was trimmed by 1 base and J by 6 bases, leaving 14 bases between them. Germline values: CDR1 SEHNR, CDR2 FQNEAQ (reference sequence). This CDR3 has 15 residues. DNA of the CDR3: TGTGCCAGCAGCTTAGAAAGGTCCCCGGTGGATACGCAGTATTTT. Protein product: CASSLERSPVDTQYF.

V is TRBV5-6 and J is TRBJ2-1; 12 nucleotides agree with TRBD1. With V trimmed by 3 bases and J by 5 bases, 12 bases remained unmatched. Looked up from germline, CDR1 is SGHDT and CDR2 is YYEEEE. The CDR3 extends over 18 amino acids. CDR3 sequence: CASSSRDRGQGYNNEQFF. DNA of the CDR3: TGTGCCAGCAGCTCGAGGGACAGGGGGCAAGGGTACAACAATGAGCAGTTCTTC.

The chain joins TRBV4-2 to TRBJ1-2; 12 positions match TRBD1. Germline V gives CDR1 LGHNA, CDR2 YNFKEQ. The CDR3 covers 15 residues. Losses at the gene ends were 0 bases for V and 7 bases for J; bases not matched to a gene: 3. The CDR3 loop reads CASSQDGTGGFGYTF. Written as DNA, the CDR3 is TGTGCCAGCAGCCAAGATGGGACAGGGGGCTTTGGCTACACCTTC.

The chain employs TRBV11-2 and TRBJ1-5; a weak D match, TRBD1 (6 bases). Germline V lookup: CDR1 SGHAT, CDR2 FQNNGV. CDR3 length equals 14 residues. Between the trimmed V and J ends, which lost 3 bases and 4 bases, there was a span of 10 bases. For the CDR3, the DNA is TGTGCCAGCAGCTTCCAGGGGCCTAATCAGCCCCAGCATTTT. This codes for CASSFQGPNQPQHF.

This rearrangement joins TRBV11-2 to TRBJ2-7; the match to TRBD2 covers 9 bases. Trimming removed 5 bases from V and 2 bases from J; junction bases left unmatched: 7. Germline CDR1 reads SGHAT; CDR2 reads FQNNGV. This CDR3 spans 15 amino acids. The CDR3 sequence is CASSDIAGVPYEQYF. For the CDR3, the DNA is TGTGCCAGCAGCGATATAGCGGGAGTTCCCTACGAGCAGTACTTC.

This chain's CDR3 is CASRTSGNEQYF. For the CDR3, the DNA is TGTGCCAGCCGGACTAGCGGGAACGAGCAGTACTTC. The V call is TRBV6-5, the J call TRBJ2-7; TRBD2 agrees at 12 bases. Germline V gives CDR1 MNHEY, CDR2 SVGAGI. The CDR3 spans 12 residues. V lost 8 bases, J lost 5 bases, and 1 base stayed unmatched.